Each of the 16 T cell receptor beta chains below was sequenced from the same sample in a study of T cell clonality in common variable immunodeficiency. TCRdb's table, derived via immunoSEQ multiplex PCR, lists solely in-frame clones and lacks some. The sample has 35,000 to 50,000 clones, none seen only once; the top ten hold 2.5% to 3%. What was sequenced was peripheral blood mononuclear cells. Source of these receptors: a person aged 18-70 years in good health.

Worth noting for this clone: The read ends 3 residues before the CDR3 terminus; that terminus is restored from the germline J gene. J is TRBJ2-3 and V is TRBV5-1, with 8 bases lining up with TRBD2. Germline values: CDR1 SGHRS, CDR2 YFSETQ. The CDR3 is made up of 14 amino acids. The CDR3 DNA, read in part, is TGCGCCAGCAGCTCCGGGACTAGTCAAGAGACG. Translated: CASSSGTSQET. The full CDR3 protein is CASSSGTSQETQYF.

This clone was observed many times. The sequence runs out 3 residues before the end of the CDR3; the remainder is reconstructed from the germline J gene. The chain is built from TRBV7-3 and TRBJ2-1; 11 bases align to TRBD2. CDR3 size: 15 residues. Trimming removed 1 base from V and 6 bases from J; junction bases left unmatched: 2. Germline V gene sequence: CDR1 SGHTA, CDR2 FQGTGA. CDR3 amino acids: CASSLIAGGVNEQFF. The sequenced CDR3 bases are TGTGCCAGCAGCTTAATAGCGGGAGGGGTCAATGAG. Full variable domain (missing parts from reference TRBV7-3 and TRBJ2-1): GAGVSQTPSNKVTEKGKYVELRCDPISGHTALYWYRQSLGQGPEFLIYFQGTGAADDSGLPNDRFFAVRPEGSVSTLKIQRTERGDSAVYLCASSLIAGGVNEQFFGPGTRLTVL.

This clone was seen only a few times. CDR3 in amino acids: CAWSKGLGDEQYF. The sequenced part of the CDR3 DNA is TGTGCCTGGAGTAAGGGGCTCGGAGACGAG. The genes are TRBV30 and TRBJ2-7; possible D gene TRBD1, 5 bases. The CDR3 is cut off 3 residues early in the read; its end comes from the germline J gene. The V end was cut by 2 bases, the J end by 5 bases, with 13 bases between. The CDR3 has 13 amino acids. Germline loops: CDR1 GTSNPN, CDR2 SVGIG (reference sequence).

This clone has ten or more counts. The CDR3 bases that were read are TGTGCCAGCGCCCGTTACGGGACAAAGCCCCACAATGAG. Protein: CASARYGTKPHNE. The CDR3 in its entirety is CASARYGTKPHNEQFF. The chain is built from TRBV6-2 or TRBV6-3 and TRBJ2-1; D perhaps matches TRBD1 (6 bases). The CDR3 extends 3 residues past the end of the read, so its final part is completed from the germline J gene. V dropped 8 bases and J dropped 5 bases, with 22 bases sitting between them. This CDR3 comprises 16 residues. The V gene's germline CDR1 is MNHEY and CDR2 SVGEGT.

There are many counts of this clone. The read ends 3 residues shy of where the CDR3 ends; the end is completed using the germline J gene. J is TRBJ1-4 and V is TRBV20-1, with D tentatively TRBD1 (5 bases). Germline V gene lookup returns CDR1 DFQATT and CDR2 SNEGSKA (reference sequence). This CDR3 is 16 amino acids long. Trimming removed 2 bases at V and 6 bases at J, with 19 bases between. Partial CDR3 DNA: TGCAGTGCTAGACCTACAATGGACAAGGCCCATGAAAAA. It codes for CSARPTMDKAHEK. From start to end, the CDR3 is CSARPTMDKAHEKLFF.

This clone was seen at least ten times. The missing CDR3 end, 3 residues past where the read stops, is filled in from the germline J gene. The chain joins TRBV18 to TRBJ2-7; TRBD2 aligns across 10 bases. This CDR3 has 16 residues. V trimming: 3 bases; J trimming: 6 bases; junction bases outside the gene matches: 11. Germline V gene sequence: CDR1 KGHSH, CDR2 LQKENI. The CDR3 bases that were read are TGTGCCAGCTCACCTGTGCAAGCGGGAGGGCCACGCGAG. The encoded protein is CASSPVQAGGPRE. The entire CDR3 protein is CASSPVQAGGPREQYF.

This clone was counted many times. From the germline J gene comes the end of the CDR3, since the read stops 3 residues before it. The rearrangement links TRBV7-2 to TRBJ2-1; D remains unclear. Germline V CDR1 and CDR2: SGHTA, FQGNSA. Between the trimmed V and J ends, which lost 5 bases and 8 bases, there was a span of 16 bases. The CDR3 sequence is 14 residues long. CDR3 in amino acids: CASSASGRFYEQFF. The part of the CDR3 DNA that was read is TGTGCCAGCAGCGCCTCCGGCAGGTTTTATGAG.

This clone was counted at least ten times. The CDR3 extends 3 residues past the end of the read, so its final part is completed from the germline J gene. The chain uses TRBV7-2 and TRBJ2-5, with TRBD1 identical over 7 bases. The CDR3 is 13 residues long. Trimming removed 5 bases from V and 3 bases from J; junction bases left unmatched: 3. Germline CDR1 SGHTA, CDR2 FQGNSA. The CDR3 spells CASSGDSKETQYF. CDR3 bases read: TGTGCCAGCAGCGGGGACAGCAAAGAGACC.

This clone was observed a few times. The read terminates 3 residues ahead of where the CDR3 ends, so the germline J gene completes it. The chain couples TRBV19 to TRBJ1-2, with D unclear. There are 15 residues in the CDR3. The germline V gene encodes CDR1 LNHDA and CDR2 SQIVND (reference sequence). Partial CDR3 DNA: TGTGCCACGAATGCGGCGGGAGGGAACCTACGAGAC. Translated, it gives CATNAAGGNLRD. The whole CDR3 protein is CATNAAGGNLRDYTF.

As for this clone: The read falls 3 residues short of the CDR3 end, and the missing part is taken from the germline J gene. The chain uses TRBV30 and TRBJ1-1; possible D gene TRBD1, 6 bases. The V gene's germline CDR1 is GTSNPN and CDR2 SVGIG (reference sequence). This CDR3 spans 14 amino acids. The CDR3 loop is CAWRPPGRGYEAFF. The sequenced part of the CDR3 DNA is TGTGCCTGGAGGCCTCCAGGGAGGGGGTACGAG.

This clone was seen more than once but under ten times. The CDR3 end falls 3 residues outside the read, so it is completed with the germline J gene. The chain uses TRBV2 and TRBJ2-3, with 9 bases identical to TRBD2. The CDR3 has 15 residues. CDR1 is SNHLY, CDR2 FYNNEI, per germline. This CDR3 is CASTQSRASGETQYF. CDR3 DNA (partial): TGTGCCAGCACCCAGTCACGTGCTAGCGGGGAGACG.

This clone has a count of ten or more. The CDR3 goes on 3 residues after the read ends, and that part is filled in from the germline J gene. This chain joins TRBV29-1 and TRBJ2-7; no clear D. The CDR3 loop spans 12 amino acids. Looked up from germline, CDR1 is SQVTM and CDR2 is ANQGSEA. Between the trimmed V and J ends, which lost 4 bases and 0 bases, there was a span of 7 bases. CDR3 loop: CSVVANSYEQYF. The sequenced part of the CDR3 DNA is TGCAGCGTTGTAGCCAACTCCTACGAG.

This clone was seen only a few times. The read ends 3 residues shy of where the CDR3 ends; the end is completed using the germline J gene. The chain employs TRBV5-1 and TRBJ2-5; maybe TRBD1 (6 bases). The CDR3 has 15 residues. V was cut by 1 base and J by 2 bases, with 12 bases left in between. Germline values: CDR1 SGHRS, CDR2 YFSETQ. The CDR3 sequence: CASSLLGTPQETQYF. The covered CDR3 bases are TGCGCCAGCAGCTTGCTGGGGACACCTCAAGAGACC.

There are many counts of this clone. The read terminates 3 residues before the CDR3 end, so the remaining end is supplied by the germline J gene. This sequence joins TRBV20-1 and TRBJ1-1, with 7 bases matching TRBD1. The junction had 12 bases not matched to a gene; V was cut back by 2 bases and J by 6 bases. Germline V gene lookup returns CDR1 DFQATT and CDR2 SNEGSKA (reference sequence). CDR3 length: 15 residues. The CDR3 is CSARKSGTVMPEAFF. CDR3 DNA, as far as it was read: TGCAGTGCTAGAAAATCCGGGACAGTAATGCCTGAA.

This clone was observed many times. The read terminates 3 residues before the CDR3 end, so the remaining end is supplied by the germline J gene. The V and J genes are TRBV12-3 or TRBV12-4 and TRBJ2-7; D may be TRBD2 (6 bases). The ends were cut back, 6 bases at V and 0 bases at J, with 12 bases in the middle. The CDR3 has 14 amino acids. CDR3 DNA, as far as it was read: TGTGCCAGCAGGCTACAGACTAGCTCCTACGAG. It translates to CASRLQTSSYE. Given in full, the CDR3 is CASRLQTSSYEQYF.

This clone has just a few counts. The read ends 3 residues before the CDR3 terminus; that terminus is restored from the germline J gene. V and J are TRBV5-1 and TRBJ1-2, with 7 bases aligning to TRBD1. Looked up from germline, CDR1 is SGHRS and CDR2 is YFSETQ. The CDR3 extends over 14 amino acids. CDR3 DNA (partial): TGCGCCAGCAGCTTAACAGGGGATTCCTACGAC. It yields the protein CASSLTGDSYD. The entire CDR3 is CASSLTGDSYDYTF.